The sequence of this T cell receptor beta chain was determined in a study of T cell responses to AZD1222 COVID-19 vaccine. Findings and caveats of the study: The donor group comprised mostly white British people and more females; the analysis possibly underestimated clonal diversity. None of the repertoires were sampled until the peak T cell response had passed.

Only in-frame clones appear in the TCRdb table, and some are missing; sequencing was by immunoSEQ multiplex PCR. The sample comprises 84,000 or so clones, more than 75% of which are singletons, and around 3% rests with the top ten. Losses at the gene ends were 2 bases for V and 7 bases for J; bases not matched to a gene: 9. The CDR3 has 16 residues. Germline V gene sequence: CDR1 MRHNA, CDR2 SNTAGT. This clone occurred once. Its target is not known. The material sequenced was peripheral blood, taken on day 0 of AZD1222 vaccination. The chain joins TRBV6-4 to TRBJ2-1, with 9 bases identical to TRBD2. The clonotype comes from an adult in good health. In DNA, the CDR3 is TGTGCCAGCAGTGACGGGGGCGGGAGGGCCATAAATGAGCAGTTCTTC. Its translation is CASSDGGGRAINEQFF.